These 21 T cell receptor beta chains came from one sample sequenced in a study of shared clonotypes between healthy human individuals. The protocol was immunoSEQ multiplex PCR, while the TCRdb copy is restricted to in-frame clones and leaves out a portion. The sample shows 850,000 to 1,200,000 clones, around 76% of them seen only once. The source material was memory CD4+ T cells sorted from blood. Subset described: CD45RA-negative fraction. The receptors derive from a man aged 18-30 years in good health.

The chain combines TRBV7-8 with TRBJ2-5, with D unclear. This CDR3 is 15 amino acids long. Trimming took 2 bases from V and 5 from J, leaving 15 bases between them. Germline values: CDR1 SGHVS, CDR2 FQNEAQ. The CDR3 DNA is TGTGCCAGCAGCTTATTTGATCGGGTTGGGGAGACCCAGTACTTC. Amino acids: CASSLFDRVGETQYF.

Comments on this clone: This specimen includes other DNA sequences encoding the same CDR3. The chain has TRBV5-4 and TRBJ2-5, with TRBD2 matching over 9 bases. The CDR3 contains 14 residues. With 2 bases clipped from V and 4 bases from J, the junction kept 3 bases outside the gene matches. Per the germline V gene, CDR1 is SGHNT and CDR2 is YYREEE (reference sequence). The CDR3 loop reads CASSLGGGAETQYF. The CDR3 nucleotides are TGTGCCAGCAGCTTAGGCGGGGGGGCAGAGACCCAGTACTTC.

The chain combines TRBV6-4 with TRBJ1-2; D is possibly TRBD1 (5 bases). The CDR3 has 14 amino acids. V was trimmed by 0 bases and J by 8 bases, leaving 13 bases between them. Germline CDR1 reads MRHNA; CDR2 reads SNTAGT. This CDR3 is CASSDSRQPGGYTF. The CDR3 coding sequence is TGTGCCAGCAGTGACTCGCGACAGCCGGGCGGCTACACCTTC.

This clone was seen repeatedly, ten times or more. The V and J genes are TRBV19 and TRBJ1-5, with TRBD1 matching over 8 bases. The CDR3 consists of 16 residues. CDR1 is LNHDA, CDR2 SQIVND, per germline (reference sequence). The ends lost 6 bases at V and 5 bases at J; junction bases unmatched: 12. CDR3 residues: CASRPLDRGGDQPQHF. In DNA, the CDR3 is TGTGCCAGTAGGCCCCTAGACAGGGGAGGGGATCAGCCCCAGCATTTT.

This clone was detected only a few times. The chain combines TRBV4-3 with TRBJ2-1; D may be TRBD2 (5 bases). The V end lost 1 base, the J end lost 0 bases, and 16 bases lay between the germline ends. The CDR3 sequence is 18 residues long. Germline V gene data show CDR1 as LGHNA and CDR2 as YSLEER. This chain's CDR3 is CASSQATLAPGSYNEQFF. The CDR3 DNA follows: TGCGCCAGCAGCCAAGCCACTCTAGCCCCGGGCTCCTACAATGAGCAGTTCTTC.

The chain uses TRBV2 and TRBJ1-5; tentatively, D is TRBD1 (5 bases). Germline values: CDR1 SNHLY, CDR2 FYNNEI. V lost 6 bases and J 4 bases, leaving 13 bases between the germline ends. The CDR3 is made up of 14 amino acids. The CDR3, as DNA: TGTGCCAGCAGAGTCGACAGCATGAATCAGCCCCAGCATTTT. Translation: CASRVDSMNQPQHF.

The chain joins TRBV6-5 to TRBJ2-3; D may be TRBD2 (5 bases). The germline CDR1 and CDR2 sequences are MNHEY and SVGAGI. The CDR3 is 15 amino acids. Trimming removed 2 bases from V and 0 bases from J, with 9 bases in between. The CDR3 DNA reads TGTGCCAGCAGTTACGTTGGACTCAGCACAGATACGCAGTATTTT. It yields the protein CASSYVGLSTDTQYF.

V usage is TRBV21-1 and J usage is TRBJ2-5; the table calls TRBD1, which could not be checked here. TRBV21-1 is tagged as a pseudogene. The CDR3 runs 15 residues. CDR3 bases: TGTGCCAGCAAAGGCGGGGACAGGGCTACGTGGACCCAGTACTTC. It translates to CASKGGDRATWTQYF.

The chain recombines TRBV5-1 with TRBJ2-1; no clear D. Germline CDR1 and CDR2: SGHRS and YFSETQ. V was trimmed by 4 bases and J by 5 bases, leaving 10 bases between them. The CDR3 runs 13 residues. DNA of the CDR3: TGCGCCAGCAGCCCAGAACCACACAATGAGCAGTTCTTC. Translated: CASSPEPHNEQFF. Full variable domain (missing parts from reference TRBV5-1 and TRBJ2-1): KAGVTQTPRYLIKTRGQQVTLSCSPISGHRSVSWYQQTPGQGLQFLFEYFSETQRNKGNFPGRFSGRQFSNSRSEMNVSTLELGDSALYLCASSPEPHNEQFFGPGTRLTVL.

This clone was detected once. V usage is TRBV7-2 and J usage is TRBJ2-5; either TRBD1 or TRBD2 may fit D (6 bases each). Germline values: CDR1 SGHTA, CDR2 FQGNSA. CDR3 length: 15 residues. V was pared by 7 bases and J by 9 bases, with 24 bases between. The CDR3: CASTPIPGAYGAQYF. The CDR3 DNA is TGTGCCAGCACCCCCATCCCGGGGGCCTATGGGGCCCAGTACTTC.

The chain uses TRBV5-1 and TRBJ2-2; tentative D call: TRBD1 (5 bases). Trimming cost V 0 bases and J 3 bases, with 6 bases left between them. The CDR3 has 14 residues. CDR1 is SGHRS, CDR2 YFSETQ, per germline. The CDR3 DNA is TGCGCCAGCAGCTTGGAGGGGCACACCGGGGAGCTGTTTTTT. Its protein is CASSLEGHTGELFF.

This chain connects TRBV28 to TRBJ1-5; a possible D gene is TRBD1 (5 bases). The CDR3 is made up of 17 amino acids. The germline gives CDR1 MDHEN, CDR2 SYDVKM. The V end lost 9 bases, the J end lost 0 bases, and 21 bases lay between the germline ends. CDR3 protein: CASQNRGGIRSNQPQHF. In DNA, the CDR3 is TGTGCCAGTCAGAACCGGGGGGGAATTCGTAGCAATCAGCCCCAGCATTTT.

The J gene is TRBJ2-1, the V gene TRBV11-1, with 11 bases lining up with TRBD2. Germline V gene data show CDR1 as SGHAT and CDR2 as FQDESV (reference sequence). With V trimmed by 5 bases and J by 3 bases, 6 bases remained unmatched. The CDR3 covers 16 residues. The CDR3 DNA reads TGTGCCAGCAGCCTTAGCGGGGGGGCCCTCTACAATGAGCAGTTCTTC. Translation: CASSLSGGALYNEQFF.

Of note for this clone: This sample also contains other DNA sequences that code for the same CDR3. CDR3: CASSLVLNEQFF. The DNA of the CDR3 is TGTGCCAGCAGCTTAGTTCTAAATGAGCAGTTCTTC. The chain is built from TRBV7-9 and TRBJ2-1; D remains ambiguous. Trimming took off 1 base at V and 7 bases at J, with 5 bases between the two ends. CDR3 size: 12 residues. CDR1 and CDR2 (germline): SEHNR, FQNEAQ (reference sequence).

This chain joins TRBV28 and TRBJ2-3; D is possibly TRBD2 (5 bases). Germline assignment: CDR1 MDHEN and CDR2 SYDVKM. CDR3 length: 15 residues. V gave up 5 bases and J gave up 2 bases, with 14 bases separating them. In DNA form, the CDR3 reads TGTGCCAGCAGTACGCGGGTTTCCCCCACAGATACGCAGTATTTT. It encodes CASSTRVSPTDTQYF.

This chain uses TRBV25-1 with TRBJ1-5; perhaps TRBD1 as D (5 bases). V lost 2 bases to trimming and J lost 7 bases, with 12 bases between them. Germline V gene data show CDR1 as MGHDK and CDR2 as SYGVNS. The CDR3 sequence is 14 residues long. The CDR3 DNA sequence: TGTGCCAGCAGTGAACAGGGATTATGGCAGCCCCAGCATTTT. Its translation: CASSEQGLWQPQHF.

The chain joins TRBV19 to TRBJ2-1; D may be TRBD2 (6 bases). The CDR3 covers 14 residues. Germline V gene lookup returns CDR1 LNHDA and CDR2 SQIVND (reference sequence). Trimming stripped 9 bases from V and 1 base from J, with 13 bases between. The DNA for the CDR3 is TGTGCCAGCCGCGAGACTAGATCCTACAATGAGCAGTTCTTC. Protein sequence: CASRETRSYNEQFF.

The V call is TRBV7-8, the J call TRBJ1-6; TRBD1 agrees at 7 bases. Trimming cost V 1 base and J 11 bases; bases outside gene matches: 5. CDR1 and CDR2 (germline): SGHVS, FQNEAQ. The CDR3 runs 14 residues. The CDR3 region has the DNA TGTGCCAGCAGCTTAGTCACAGGGGAGACACCCCTCCACTTT. Encoded protein: CASSLVTGETPLHF.

The rearrangement links TRBV2 to TRBJ1-2; 9 bases fit TRBD1. V dropped 8 bases and J dropped 7; count of bases not matched to a gene: 11. The germline V gene has CDR1 SNHLY and CDR2 FYNNEI. This CDR3 is built from 14 residues. The DNA of the CDR3 is TGTGCCAGCGCCGGGACAGGGCAGCATCGTGGCTACACCTTC. As protein: CASAGTGQHRGYTF.

The chain employs TRBV10-3 and TRBJ2-3; D not certain. V shed 6 bases and J shed 5 bases, with 12 bases lying between them. CDR1 is ENHRY and CDR2 is SYGVKD in the germline V gene. The CDR3 is 13 residues long. This CDR3 is CAIRLDPIDTQYF. Here the CDR3 DNA reads TGTGCCATCAGACTTGACCCAATAGATACGCAGTATTTT.

This clone appeared a few times. The chain employs TRBV10-3 and TRBJ2-7; D gene uncertain. The V gene's germline CDR1 is ENHRY and CDR2 SYGVKD. The CDR3 contains 12 residues. Trimming took off 6 bases at V and 1 base at J, with 7 bases between the two ends. The CDR3 nucleotides read TGTGCCATCAGCGTCACTTCCTACGAGCAGTACTTC. Its translation is CAISVTSYEQYF.